One sample yielded the 32 T cell receptor beta chains listed below, sequenced in a study of shared clonotypes between healthy human individuals. Produced via immunoSEQ multiplex PCR; TCRdb's table is partial and in-frame only. The sample has roughly 2.2 million clones; approximately 95% are singletons. Sequencing input: naive CD4+ T cells from PBMCs. As for subset: CD45RA+ positively selected. The source is a young man in good health. Some clones in this sample may be carry-over from other donors' samples.

Regarding this clone: The same CDR3 also results from other DNA sequences found in this sample. The rearrangement joins TRBV19 to TRBJ1-1, with a weak D call TRBD1 (6 bases). V gave up 1 base and J gave up 5 bases, with 14 bases separating them. Germline CDR1 reads LNHDA; CDR2 reads SQIVND (reference sequence). The CDR3 totals 15 residues. CDR3 in amino acids: CASSIVGGPGTEAFF. CDR3 in DNA: TGTGCCAGTAGTATAGTCGGGGGGCCGGGGACTGAAGCTTTCTTT.

The chain couples TRBV28 to TRBJ1-3; no reliable D call. The CDR3 is made up of 16 amino acids. Trimming pared 4 bases from V and 0 bases from J, leaving 13 bases between. The germline gives CDR1 MDHEN, CDR2 SYDVKM. CDR3 residues: CASSSGGSSSGNTIYF. DNA of the CDR3: TGTGCCAGCAGTTCAGGAGGGTCTTCCTCTGGAAACACCATATATTTT.

The rearrangement joins TRBV5-1 to TRBJ2-3, with D perhaps matching TRBD1 or TRBD2 (6 bases each). Trimming removed 3 bases from V and 4 bases from J, with 15 bases in between. The CDR3 loop spans 15 amino acids. CDR1 is SGHRS and CDR2 is YFSETQ in the germline V gene. The chain's CDR3 is CASSWGASPPDTQYF. CDR3 sequence (DNA): TGCGCCAGCAGCTGGGGGGCGAGCCCCCCAGATACGCAGTATTTT.

V gene TRBV2 combines with J gene TRBJ2-3; a weak D match, TRBD2 (6 bases). Trimming pared 7 bases from V and 8 bases from J, leaving 16 bases between. Germline V gives CDR1 SNHLY, CDR2 FYNNEI. The CDR3 is 13 residues long. The CDR3 nucleotides read TGTGCCAGCACGTCGAGTTTTAGCGGTACGCAGTATTTT. Its protein is CASTSSFSGTQYF.

This sequence joins TRBV18 and TRBJ2-2; possible D gene TRBD1, 6 bases. Trimming removed 2 bases from V and 4 bases from J, with 11 bases in between. The CDR3 extends over 15 amino acids. Germline CDR1 KGHSH, CDR2 LQKENI. The CDR3 DNA reads as TGTGCCAGCTCACCAGGCAGGGGATTCACCGGGGAGCTGTTTTTT. Protein: CASSPGRGFTGELFF.

The chain combines TRBV6-5 with TRBJ1-5; no definite D call. Germline CDR1 and CDR2: MNHEY and SVGAGI. This CDR3 contains 15 residues. Trimming stripped 0 bases from V and 5 bases from J, with 11 bases between. The CDR3 loop is CASSYSKDGHQPQHF. The CDR3 DNA reads as TGTGCCAGCAGTTACTCGAAGGACGGGCATCAGCCCCAGCATTTT.

This chain joins TRBV18 and TRBJ1-3; possible D gene TRBD1, 5 bases. The V gene lost 2 bases and the J gene lost 4 bases, with 15 bases spanning the gap. This CDR3 comprises 16 residues. From germline, CDR1 is KGHSH and CDR2 LQKENI. The CDR3 DNA reads TGTGCCAGCTCACCAGCAGGGAGTAGTGGAGGAAACACCATATATTTT. It is translated as CASSPAGSSGGNTIYF.

The chain joins TRBV9 to TRBJ2-1; 9 bases match TRBD2. This CDR3 comprises 16 residues. After removal of 0 bases from V and 7 bases from J, the junction contained 8 bases not matched to a gene. Looked up from germline, CDR1 is SGDLS and CDR2 is YYNGEE. CDR3 nucleotide sequence: TGTGCCAGCAGCGTAGTTGGAGCGGGAGGAGTAAATGAGCAGTTCTTC. It codes for CASSVVGAGGVNEQFF.

The DNA for the CDR3 is TGTGCCTGGAGTGTCAAGCCTTACAGGGGACAACATCAGCCCCAGCATTTT. This translates into CAWSVKPYRGQHQPQHF. This chain links TRBV30 with TRBJ1-5, with 7 bases that match TRBD1. Germline V CDR1 and CDR2: GTSNPN, SVGIG (reference sequence). The CDR3 runs to 17 residues. Trimming at V came to 0 bases and at J to 5 bases, leaving 13 bases not matched to a gene.

The genes are TRBV7-9 and TRBJ1-5, with D possibly TRBD1 on 5 matching bases. The length of the CDR3 is 15 residues. The V end was cut by 4 bases, the J end by 2 bases, with 12 bases between. Germline V gene lookup returns CDR1 SEHNR and CDR2 FQNEAQ (reference sequence). CDR3 sequence (DNA): TGTGCCAGCAGCTCAGGGCGAGGGGGCAATCAGCCCCAGCATTTT. This encodes CASSSGRGGNQPQHF.

This clone was counted a few times. The chain is built from TRBV6-1 and TRBJ1-5, with 7 bases identical to TRBD1. V gave up 4 bases and J gave up 5 bases; unmatched junction bases: 5. The length of the CDR3 is 14 residues. Germline CDR1 is MNHNS and CDR2 is SASEGT. In nucleotides, the CDR3 is TGTGCCAGCAGTGGGTGGGACAGATATCAGCCCCAGCATTTT. Encoded protein: CASSGWDRYQPQHF.

The V call is TRBV30, the J call TRBJ1-4; D is unresolved. V was shortened by 2 bases and J by 6 bases, with 10 bases between the two germline ends. Germline values: CDR1 GTSNPN, CDR2 SVGIG (reference sequence). This CDR3 has 13 amino acids. CDR3: CAWSPGLYEKLFF. CDR3 in DNA: TGTGCCTGGAGTCCGGGGTTGTATGAAAAACTGTTTTTT. Complete variable domain (other parts from reference TRBV30 and TRBJ1-4): SQTIHQWPATLVQPVGSPLSLECTVEGTSNPNLYWYRQAAGRGLQLLFYSVGIGQISSEVPQNLSASRPQDRQFILSSKKLLLSDSGFYLCAWSPGLYEKLFFGSGTQLSVL.

This clone was detected once. The V gene is TRBV28, the J gene TRBJ2-6; D unresolved. Germline values: CDR1 MDHEN, CDR2 SYDVKM. Trimming shortened V by 1 base and J by 4 bases, and 11 bases separated the two germline ends. The CDR3 loop spans 16 amino acids. The CDR3 region is CASSLFRMEGANVLTF. The CDR3 DNA reads as TGTGCCAGCAGTTTATTCCGGATGGAGGGGGCCAACGTCCTGACTTTC.

The genes are TRBV7-2 and TRBJ2-2; D unclear. The CDR3 extends over 15 amino acids. With 5 bases removed from V and 7 bases from J, the gap between germline ends came to 17 bases. CDR1 and CDR2 from the germline V gene are SGHTA and FQGNSA. CDR3 amino acids: CASSPDEGRGGELFF. Written as DNA, the CDR3 is TGTGCCAGCAGCCCAGACGAAGGGCGCGGCGGGGAGCTGTTTTTT.

This clone was seen a single time. The chain is built from TRBV5-1 and TRBJ2-2, with D uncertain. The V gene's germline CDR1 is SGHRS and CDR2 YFSETQ. Between the trimmed V and J ends, which lost 5 bases and 5 bases, there was a span of 10 bases. The CDR3 covers 13 residues. In DNA, the CDR3 is TGCGCCAGCAGGCTTGACGCTACCGGGGAGCTGTTTTTT. The encoded protein is CASRLDATGELFF.

The genes are TRBV6-5 and TRBJ2-7; tentative D call: TRBD1 (6 bases). CDR1 and CDR2 from the germline V gene are MNHEY and SVGAGI. V lost 6 bases, J lost 0 bases, and 12 bases lay in between. The CDR3 length is 14 residues. This CDR3 reads CASRGGVGSYEQYF. Written as DNA, the CDR3 is TGTGCCAGCAGAGGGGGAGTTGGCTCCTACGAGCAGTACTTC.

The chain couples TRBV29-1 to TRBJ2-3, with D perhaps TRBD2 (6 bases). V was cut by 3 bases and J by 3 bases, with 16 bases left in between. This CDR3 contains 15 residues. Germline V gene sequence: CDR1 SQVTM, CDR2 ANQGSEA. The CDR3 nucleotides read TGCAGCGTTGAGGGGGGAGAAGGGAGAACAGATACGCAGTATTTT. Residues: CSVEGGEGRTDTQYF.

In DNA form, the CDR3 reads TGTGCCACTTCCCTGGAAGAGACCCAGTACTTC. Its protein product is CATSLEETQYF. The J gene is TRBJ2-5, the V gene TRBV18; no clear D. V was clipped by 10 bases and J by 3 bases, with 9 bases between them. There are 11 residues in the CDR3. CDR1 is KGHSH, CDR2 LQKENI, per germline.

The rearrangement links TRBV7-3 to TRBJ1-5, with D perhaps matching TRBD1 (6 bases). This CDR3 comprises 14 residues. CDR1 is SGHTA, CDR2 FQGTGA, per germline. Trimming shortened V by 2 bases and J by 7 bases, and 12 bases separated the two germline ends. CDR3 nucleotide sequence: TGTGCCAGCAGCTTAGGGGGCCAGGGACAGCCCCAGCATTTT. It translates to CASSLGGQGQPQHF. The full variable domain, completed using reference TRBV7-3 and TRBJ1-5, is GAGVSQTPSNKVTEKGKYVELRCDPISGHTALYWYRQSLGQGPEFLIYFQGTGAADDSGLPNDRFFAVRPEGSVSTLKIQRTERGDSAVYLCASSLGGQGQPQHFGDGTRLSIL.

This clone occurred once. The chain links TRBV19 to TRBJ2-1; TRBD2 aligns across 8 bases. The CDR3 sequence is 15 residues long. V shed 8 bases and J 0 bases; nucleotides not matched to a gene: 6. Germline CDR1 reads LNHDA; CDR2 reads SQIVND (reference sequence). Here the CDR3 reads CASRSGGTSYNEQFF. The CDR3 bases are TGTGCCAGTCGGTCGGGGGGGACCTCCTACAATGAGCAGTTCTTC.

This clone was recorded only once. J is TRBJ1-1 and V is TRBV9; TRBD1 matches 7 bases. Unmatched junction bases numbered 8, after V lost 4 bases and J lost 5 bases. The length of the CDR3 is 14 residues. Germline CDR1 SGDLS, CDR2 YYNGEE. CDR3 in amino acids: CASSFRGGGTEAFF. CDR3 DNA sequence: TGTGCCAGCAGCTTCAGGGGGGGTGGAACTGAAGCTTTCTTT.

For the CDR3, the DNA is TGTGCCAGCAGAGCCCAGAATAGCAATCAGCCCCAGCATTTT. This codes for CASRAQNSNQPQHF. V is TRBV6-6 and J is TRBJ1-5; D ambiguous. The CDR3 consists of 14 residues. The V end was cut by 6 bases, the J end by 0 bases, with 9 bases between. Germline CDR1 is MNHNY and CDR2 is SVGAGI (reference sequence).

V usage is TRBV18 and J usage is TRBJ1-2; D is perhaps TRBD1 (5 bases). Trimming shortened V by 1 base and J by 5 bases, and 14 bases separated the two germline ends. The CDR3 length is 15 residues. From germline, CDR1 is KGHSH and CDR2 LQKENI. The CDR3 sequence: CASSPLRDGGYGYTF. The CDR3 DNA is TGTGCCAGCTCACCACTGCGGGACGGAGGATATGGCTACACCTTC.

This rearrangement joins TRBV6-6 to TRBJ2-5; 7 positions match TRBD2. The V and J ends lost 2 bases and 1 base, in that order; junction bases with no gene match: 7. The CDR3 is 16 residues long. Germline loops: CDR1 MNHNY, CDR2 SVGAGI (reference sequence). CDR3 residues: CASSYNWASGQETQYF. The CDR3 DNA is TGTGCCAGCAGTTACAACTGGGCTAGCGGCCAAGAGACCCAGTACTTC.

The chain links TRBV18 to TRBJ2-7, with no clear D. CDR1 is KGHSH and CDR2 is LQKENI in the germline V gene. This CDR3 contains 14 residues. V was shortened by 5 bases and J by 0 bases, with 11 bases between the two germline ends. The CDR3 sequence: CASSEGIYSYEQYF. DNA for the CDR3: TGTGCCAGCTCAGAAGGGATCTACTCCTACGAGCAGTACTTC.

A single count supports this clone. DNA of the CDR3: TGCGCCAGCGCCCCGGGGACAGCCTCCTACGAGCAGTACTTC. Its translation is CASAPGTASYEQYF. This chain uses TRBV5-1 with TRBJ2-7; 7 bases map to TRBD1. The ends lost 7 bases at V and 0 bases at J; junction bases unmatched: 7. The CDR3 sequence is 14 residues long. From germline, CDR1 is SGHRS and CDR2 YFSETQ.

This clone has only a few counts. CDR3 DNA sequence: TGCGCCAGCAGCTTATCAGGGATGGTCACTGAAGCTTTCTTT. Translated, it gives CASSLSGMVTEAFF. The chain is built from TRBV5-1 and TRBJ1-1; TRBD1 might be the D (5 bases). V was pared by 2 bases and J by 4 bases, with 12 bases between. The CDR3 is 14 amino acids. The germline CDR1 and CDR2 sequences are SGHRS and YFSETQ.

This rearrangement joins TRBV6-1 to TRBJ1-1, with D unresolved. The CDR3 extends over 11 amino acids. Germline V gives CDR1 MNHNS, CDR2 SASEGT. CDR3 region: CATPAWTEAFF. CDR3 nucleotide sequence: TGTGCGACTCCAGCGTGGACTGAAGCTTTCTTT.

This chain joins TRBV7-7 and TRBJ2-5; TRBD1 matches at 11 bases. This CDR3 has 14 amino acids. With 5 bases clipped from V and 5 bases from J, the junction kept 4 bases outside the gene matches. Germline V gene lookup returns CDR1 SSHAT and CDR2 FNYEAQ (reference sequence). CDR3 region: CASSMDRGRETQYF. CDR3 DNA sequence: TGTGCCAGCAGCATGGACAGGGGGCGTGAGACCCAGTACTTC.

To note about this clone: The sample contains more than one DNA sequence encoding this CDR3. The chain couples TRBV27 to TRBJ2-3, with 10 bases matching TRBD1. The germline V gene has CDR1 MNHEY and CDR2 SMNVEV (reference sequence). Unmatched junction bases numbered 4, after V lost 7 bases and J lost 3 bases. The CDR3 has 14 amino acids. CDR3 bases: TGTGCCAGCACCCGGGACAGGGGTACAGATACGCAGTATTTT. It encodes CASTRDRGTDTQYF.

V usage is TRBV28 and J usage is TRBJ2-5, with D unresolved. Trimming removed 7 bases from V and 2 bases from J, with 14 bases in between. Germline lookup yields CDR1 MDHEN and CDR2 SYDVKM. CDR3 length: 14 residues. The chain's CDR3 is CASNLPGRQETQYF. CDR3 in DNA: TGTGCCAGCAACCTCCCCGGACGACAAGAGACCCAGTACTTC.

The chain is built from TRBV6-1 and TRBJ1-5; D unclear. The CDR3 length is 13 residues. Germline assignment: CDR1 MNHNS and CDR2 SASEGT. Deletions cut 6 bases from V and 5 bases from J, with 11 bases between. The CDR3 sequence: CASREVGYQPQHF. The CDR3 DNA reads as TGTGCCAGCAGAGAGGTTGGTTATCAGCCCCAGCATTTT.